This TCR beta chain was captured in a study of cytomegalovirus exposure and HLA in healthy donors. The CDR3 is made up of 14 amino acids. Losses at the gene ends were 3 bases for V and 5 bases for J; bases not matched to a gene: 5. Germline-derived CDR1 and CDR2 are SGHVS and FQNEAQ. Findings and caveats of the study: In terms of immune exposure information, only CMV serostatus was available. It has been reported that TCR beta sequences accurately predicted the HLA-A and HLA-B alleles of most subjects. A later analysis reported that several of the most significant clusters appeared to be linked to common viral pathogens, among them Epstein-Barr virus. A link between a missense DCLRE1C variant and TCR beta V- and J-gene trimming emerged from a later analysis.

Worth noting for this clone: Its cognate antigen is unknown.

Vbeta (60) and Jbeta (13) primers were used in the PCR. The method was immunoSEQ multiplex PCR; TCRdb's version includes in-frame clones alone and lacks a portion of them. The table shows about 140,000 clones, with roughly 80% occurring only once. The rearrangement links TRBV7-8 to TRBJ2-5, with 8 bases fitting TRBD2. Sequencing was done on a sample of PBMCs. This TCR was recovered from a male donor in good health and CMV-seronegative. In DNA form, the CDR3 reads TGTGCCAGCAGCTTTTTCGGGGGGGAGGAGACCCAGTACTTC. Translating gives CASSFFGGEETQYF.